The 13 T cell receptor beta chains reported below all come from one sample, sequenced in a study of blood T cell repertoires in COVID-19. This table comes from immunoSEQ multiplex PCR, and its TCRdb copy is limited to in-frame clones, with some not included. Among 250,000 to 300,000 clones listed, 80% to 90% were seen once. Material: peripheral blood. The receptors were sampled from a woman between 50 and 59 years old with COVID-19, enrolled during active disease.

The rearrangement joins TRBV11-3 to TRBJ2-7; 8 bases fit TRBD2. V trimming: 5 bases; J trimming: 3 bases; junction bases outside the gene matches: 12. The CDR3 runs to 16 residues. CDR1 and CDR2 (germline): SGHNT, YENEEA. This chain's CDR3 is CASSPASGSLIYEQYF. Here the CDR3 DNA reads TGTGCCAGCAGCCCGGCGAGCGGGAGTCTCATCTACGAGCAGTACTTC.

This clone was seen once. V is TRBV27 and J is TRBJ2-1; 8 bases are shared with TRBD1. Germline-derived CDR1 and CDR2 are MNHEY and SMNVEV (reference sequence). This CDR3 has 16 amino acids. The J segment lost 7 bases and the V segment lost 2 bases, leaving 10 bases of the junction unmatched. The DNA for the CDR3 is TGTGCCAGCAGTTTAGGCGGCAGGGGGCGCCGAAATGAGCAGTTCTTC. Translated, it gives CASSLGGRGRRNEQFF.

The chain carries TRBV5-1 and TRBJ2-3; 8 bases align to TRBD2. The V gene's germline CDR1 is SGHRS and CDR2 YFSETQ. The CDR3 extends over 17 amino acids. J lost 3 bases, V lost 0 bases, and 9 bases had no gene match. CDR3 coding DNA: TGCGCCAGCAGCTTGGGCCTCAGCGGGAGAAGAACAGATACGCAGTATTTT. Translating it yields CASSLGLSGRRTDTQYF.

J is TRBJ2-1 and V is TRBV19, with 7 nucleotides matching TRBD2. The ends lost 0 bases at V and 6 bases at J; junction bases unmatched: 5. CDR1 is LNHDA, CDR2 SQIVND, per germline (reference sequence). The CDR3 sequence is 15 residues long. The CDR3 region is CASSIDRLAGNEQFF. Written as DNA, the CDR3 is TGTGCCAGTAGTATAGATCGACTAGCCGGCAATGAGCAGTTCTTC.

This clone appeared a single time. The V and J genes are TRBV5-4 and TRBJ1-1; 7 bases agree with TRBD1. The length of the CDR3 is 14 residues. V lost 6 bases and J lost 5; bases outside the gene matches: 10. Germline V gene lookup returns CDR1 SGHNT and CDR2 YYREEE (reference sequence). The CDR3 region is CASTYRGSSTEAFF. CDR3 DNA sequence: TGTGCCAGCACCTACAGGGGTAGTTCGACTGAAGCTTTCTTT.

This chain links TRBV12-3 or TRBV12-4 with TRBJ2-7; D possibly corresponds to TRBD1 (5 bases). The germline V and J ends were trimmed by 3 bases and 7 bases, with 13 bases remaining between them. This CDR3 spans 13 amino acids. The CDR3 protein is CASSFLGPEEQYF. The CDR3 coding sequence is TGTGCCAGCAGTTTTCTGGGGCCGGAGGAGCAGTACTTC.

The CDR3 DNA reads TGTGCCAGCAGCCCGGGACTAGAGTCCGGGGAGCTGTTTTTT. Amino acids: CASSPGLESGELFF. The rearrangement uses TRBV11-3 and TRBJ2-2; 8 nucleotides align to TRBD2. The germline V gene has CDR1 SGHNT and CDR2 YENEEA. The CDR3 is 14 residues long. V was pared by 5 bases and J by 6 bases, with 5 bases of the junction left unmatched.

The chain is built from TRBV5-1 and TRBJ2-4; possibly TRBD1 for D (6 bases). The CDR3 length is 17 residues. Trimming removed 1 base from V and 0 bases from J, with 14 bases in between. Per germline, CDR1 SGHRS and CDR2 YFSETQ. The CDR3 nucleotides are TGCGCCAGCAGCTTGTGGACAGCCATTCTAGCCAAAAACATTCAGTACTTC. This translates into CASSLWTAILAKNIQYF.

This chain joins TRBV2 and TRBJ2-2; TRBD2 is a possible D gene (6 bases). In germline, CDR1 is SNHLY, CDR2 FYNNEI. The germline V and J ends were trimmed by 5 bases and 6 bases, with 10 bases remaining between them. This CDR3 spans 13 amino acids. CDR3 sequence reads: CASSTSTSGELFF. The CDR3 region has the DNA TGTGCCAGCAGTACTAGCACCTCCGGGGAGCTGTTTTTT.

The chain carries TRBV19 and TRBJ2-3; 8 positions agree with TRBD2. Trimming at V came to 7 bases and at J to 5 bases, leaving 11 bases not matched to a gene. Looked up from germline, CDR1 is LNHDA and CDR2 is SQIVND (reference sequence). This CDR3 has 15 amino acids. The CDR3 sequence is CASTAQQAGVDTQYF. The DNA for the CDR3 is TGTGCCAGTACCGCTCAACAAGCGGGAGTAGATACGCAGTATTTT. Supplemented by reference TRBV19 and TRBJ2-3, the full variable domain reads DGGITQSPKYLFRKEGQNVTLSCEQNLNHDAMYWYRQDPGQGLRLIYYSQIVNDFQKGDIAEGYSVSREKKESFPLTVTSAQKNPTAFYLCASTAQQAGVDTQYFGPGTRLTVL.

V and J are TRBV27 and TRBJ1-2; possible D gene TRBD1, 6 bases. Germline loops: CDR1 MNHEY, CDR2 SMNVEV (reference sequence). This CDR3 has 17 residues. Trimming removed 5 bases at V and 4 bases at J, with 23 bases between. The chain's CDR3 is CASSPETGWGSFYGYTF. The CDR3 DNA follows: TGTGCCAGCAGTCCCGAAACAGGGTGGGGTTCTTTCTATGGCTACACCTTC.

This clone was seen more than once but under ten times. The rearrangement links TRBV9 to TRBJ2-7; possibly TRBD2 for D (5 bases). The germline V and J ends were trimmed by 0 bases and 0 bases, with 10 bases remaining between them. This CDR3 is 15 amino acids long. The V gene's germline CDR1 is SGDLS and CDR2 YYNGEE. CDR3 DNA sequence: TGTGCCAGCAGCGTAGCTCTAGGGAGCTCCTACGAGCAGTACTTC. It yields the protein CASSVALGSSYEQYF.

CDR3 loop: CASSPAGGRTDTQYF. DNA of the CDR3: TGTGCCAGCAGCCCAGCGGGAGGGCGGACAGATACGCAGTATTTT. The genes are TRBV5-4 and TRBJ2-3, with 10 bases fitting TRBD2. Germline CDR1 is SGHNT and CDR2 is YYREEE (reference sequence). CDR3 length: 15 amino acids. The ends lost 4 bases at V and 3 bases at J; junction bases unmatched: 5.